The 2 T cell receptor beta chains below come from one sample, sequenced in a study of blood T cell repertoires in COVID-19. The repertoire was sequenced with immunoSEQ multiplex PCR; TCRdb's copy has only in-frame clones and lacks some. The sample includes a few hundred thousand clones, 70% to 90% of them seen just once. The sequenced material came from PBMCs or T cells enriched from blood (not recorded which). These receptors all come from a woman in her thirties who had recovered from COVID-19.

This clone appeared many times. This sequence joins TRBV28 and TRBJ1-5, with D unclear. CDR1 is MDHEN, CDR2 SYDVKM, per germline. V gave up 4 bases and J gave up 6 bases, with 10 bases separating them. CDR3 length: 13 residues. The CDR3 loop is CASSSGIGQPQHF. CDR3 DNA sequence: TGTGCCAGCAGTTCAGGAATCGGTCAGCCCCAGCATTTT.

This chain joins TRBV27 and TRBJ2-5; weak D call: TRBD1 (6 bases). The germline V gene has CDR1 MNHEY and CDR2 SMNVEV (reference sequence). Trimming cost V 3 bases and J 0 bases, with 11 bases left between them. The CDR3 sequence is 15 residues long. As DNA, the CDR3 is TGTGCCAGCAGTTTTCAGGGGACGTACCAAGAGACCCAGTACTTC. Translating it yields CASSFQGTYQETQYF.